In this sample, the clone carrying this TCR beta chain turned up many times. Its antigen is as yet unknown. This sample is part of a study of response to subunit inactivated influenza vaccine. This CDR3 has 15 amino acids. Trimming cost V 5 bases and J 1 base, with 15 bases left between them. From germline, CDR1 is SGHRS and CDR2 YFSETQ. Study conclusions and caveats: Authors suggested each seasonal flu vaccination may recruit only limited numbers of new T cells.

TCRdb re-called the RT-PCR reads with MiXCR, one entry per CDR3 protein. The sample contains approximately 300,000 distinct CDR3 sequences, roughly 20% of which appear only once. This clonotype was sampled from a man between 45 and 75 years old who received an inactivated influenza vaccine. Sequenced here: PBMCs from blood, sampled about 20 months after vaccination. The chain has TRBV5-1 and TRBJ1-1, with a tentative D call TRBD1 (6 bases). The CDR3 protein is CASRPTQGENTEAFF. The CDR3 DNA follows: TGCGCCAGCAGGCCAACACAGGGAGAGAACACTGAAGCTTTCTTT.